Listed here are 27 T cell receptor beta chains from one sample, sequenced in a study of long-term antiretroviral therapy in people with HIV. At the survey level, the v3.0 immunoSEQ assay was run. Only in-frame clones appear in the TCRdb table, and some are missing; sequencing was by immunoSEQ multiplex PCR. The table lists about 42,000 clones, 86% of them singletons. The sample consisted of unsorted PBMCs, taken 0.1 years before starting antiretroviral therapy. These receptors originate from a woman between 50 and 59 years old with HIV.

The chain couples TRBV23-1 to TRBJ2-7, with 8 bases identical to TRBD2. TRBV23-1 qualifies as an ORF whose function is uncertain. V gave up 1 base and J gave up 4 bases; unmatched junction bases: 9. The CDR3 consists of 16 residues. The CDR3 DNA is TGCGCCAGCAGTCAATTGAGGACGGGGGGGTATTACGAGCAGTACTTC. This sequence encodes CASSQLRTGGYYEQYF.

The chain combines TRBV10-3 with TRBJ1-4; perhaps TRBD1 as D (5 bases). V lost 2 bases, J lost 8 bases, and 15 bases lay in between. The CDR3 has 15 residues. CDR1 is ENHRY, CDR2 SYGVKD, per germline. In nucleotides, the CDR3 is TGTGCCATCAGTGAGAGGGGCCGGGGATCCGAAAAACTGTTTTTT. Protein product: CAISERGRGSEKLFF.

This rearrangement joins TRBV7-8 to TRBJ1-1; a possible D gene is TRBD1 (5 bases). Germline V CDR1 and CDR2: SGHVS, FQNEAQ. V lost 4 bases and J lost 0, with 12 bases in between. The CDR3 has 15 residues. The CDR3 DNA follows: TGTGCCAGCAGCTCAGGGCAGGGTTTGAACACTGAAGCTTTCTTT. This sequence encodes CASSSGQGLNTEAFF.

V is TRBV27 and J is TRBJ1-3, with D perhaps TRBD1 (6 bases). The CDR3 runs 15 residues. V was shortened by 2 bases and J by 4 bases, with 12 bases between the two germline ends. Germline V lookup: CDR1 MNHEY, CDR2 SMNVEV (reference sequence). The CDR3 DNA is TGTGCCAGCAGTTTAGGGGGGGGGCTCGGAAACACCATATATTTT. Translation: CASSLGGGLGNTIYF.

This chain uses TRBV5-1 with TRBJ1-2; possibly TRBD1 for D (5 bases). Trimming cost V 0 bases and J 3 bases, with 12 bases left between them. The germline CDR1 and CDR2 sequences are SGHRS and YFSETQ. CDR3 size: 15 residues. CDR3 in amino acids: CASSLEAGKYYGYTF. The CDR3 region has the DNA TGCGCCAGCAGCTTGGAGGCAGGGAAGTACTATGGCTACACCTTC.

This chain connects TRBV7-2 to TRBJ1-6, with D unresolved. The germline V gene encodes CDR1 SGHTA and CDR2 FQGNSA. V was clipped by 6 bases and J by 10 bases, with 13 bases between them. This CDR3 contains 13 residues. Here the CDR3 reads CASRIQVSSPLHF. The DNA for the CDR3 is TGTGCCAGCAGAATACAAGTTTCCTCACCCCTCCACTTT. Full variable domain (outside the CDR3, taken from reference TRBV7-2 and TRBJ1-6): GAGVSQSPSNKVTEKGKDVELRCDPISGHTALYWYRQSLGQGLEFLIYFQGNSAPDKSGLPSDRFSAERTGGSVSTLTIQRTQQEDSAVYLCASRIQVSSPLHFGNGTRLTVT.

This sequence joins TRBV14 and TRBJ1-4; possibly TRBD1 for D (5 bases). Trimming took 4 bases from V and 4 from J, leaving 22 bases between them. Germline-derived CDR1 and CDR2 are SGHDN and FVKESK. This CDR3 is 18 amino acids long. The CDR3, as DNA: TGTGCCAGCAGCCGGTTGACAGCGGCCCGGTCCTATAATGAAAAACTGTTTTTT. The encoded protein is CASSRLTAARSYNEKLFF.

V is TRBV30 and J is TRBJ1-6; D is undetermined. The CDR3 totals 12 residues. Trimming took off 5 bases at V and 3 bases at J, with 5 bases between the two ends. Germline CDR1 GTSNPN, CDR2 SVGIG (reference sequence). CDR3 DNA sequence: TGTGCCTGGGACCGCTATAATTCACCCCTCCACTTT. Its protein product is CAWDRYNSPLHF.

This clone was detected a few times. The chain joins TRBV6-5 to TRBJ2-7, with D perhaps matching TRBD1 (5 bases). The CDR3 is made up of 15 amino acids. Trimming shortened V by 2 bases and J by 8 bases, and 19 bases separated the two germline ends. The germline V gene encodes CDR1 MNHEY and CDR2 SVGAGI. In nucleotides, the CDR3 is TGTGCCAGCAGTTACCCATTCGACAGTTCCCTCAAGCAGTACTTC. Protein sequence: CASSYPFDSSLKQYF.

The chain combines TRBV10-3 with TRBJ2-6, with D possibly being TRBD1 (5 bases). The ends were cut back, 5 bases at V and 4 bases at J, with 15 bases in the middle. The CDR3 spans 16 residues. Germline CDR1 ENHRY, CDR2 SYGVKD. CDR3 sequence: CAISKELGAGANVLTF. The DNA for the CDR3 is TGTGCCATCAGTAAAGAACTTGGGGCCGGGGCCAACGTCCTGACTTTC.

V is TRBV18 and J is TRBJ2-5; D is perhaps TRBD2 (6 bases). Trimming took off 6 bases at V and 5 bases at J, with 19 bases between the two ends. Germline-derived CDR1 and CDR2 are KGHSH and LQKENI. The CDR3 is 15 amino acids. CDR3 nucleotides: TGTGCCAGCTCCCCCCCTCCGGGACTCCGGGAGACCCAGTACTTC. It codes for CASSPPPGLRETQYF.

V gene TRBV7-9 combines with J gene TRBJ2-1; 7 bases are a match to TRBD1. CDR1 SEHNR and CDR2 FQNEAQ come from the germline V gene (reference sequence). The CDR3 consists of 16 residues. Unmatched junction bases numbered 10, after V lost 2 bases and J lost 6 bases. CDR3 in amino acids: CASSLSPRDSSNEQFF. The CDR3 DNA follows: TGTGCCAGCAGCTTATCCCCTCGGGACAGCTCCAATGAGCAGTTCTTC.

The chain combines TRBV11-2 with TRBJ1-2, with 8 bases aligning to TRBD1. This CDR3 comprises 16 residues. The V gene end was trimmed by 1 base and the J gene end by 8 bases; junction bases not matched to a gene: 12. Germline V gives CDR1 SGHAT, CDR2 FQNNGV. The CDR3 DNA reads as TGTGCCAGCAGCTTAGGGGCGGACAGGGAATTTTACGGCTACACCTTC. It encodes CASSLGADREFYGYTF.

The V call is TRBV7-5, the J call TRBJ1-1; the table's D call, TRBD1, has no DNA check behind it. TRBV7-5 is a pseudogene segment. The CDR3 length is 16 residues. The CDR3 nucleotides are TGTGCCGGGGTTCTGGACAGGGGGCGAGGGGTCACTGAAGCTTTCTTT. This sequence encodes CAGVLDRGRGVTEAFF.

V and J are TRBV6-5 and TRBJ1-4; D may be TRBD1 (5 bases). Germline CDR1 and CDR2: MNHEY and SVGAGI. The CDR3 totals 15 residues. Trimming removed 7 bases from V and 6 bases from J, with 18 bases in between. CDR3 nucleotide sequence: TGTGCCAGCACGTCGGCCAGGGCTGGAGATGAAAAACTGTTTTTT. Protein: CASTSARAGDEKLFF.

The chain links TRBV29-1 to TRBJ1-1, with a weak D call TRBD1 (5 bases). The CDR3 length is 14 residues. The V gene's germline CDR1 is SQVTM and CDR2 ANQGSEA. Trimming stripped 0 bases from V and 6 bases from J, with 14 bases between. This chain's CDR3 is CSVEDGGGIPEAFF. The CDR3 bases are TGCAGCGTTGAAGATGGGGGGGGAATTCCTGAAGCTTTCTTT.

This chain uses TRBV9 with TRBJ1-2; a weak D match, TRBD1 (6 bases). The CDR3 sequence is 14 residues long. The germline gives CDR1 SGDLS, CDR2 YYNGEE. The V end lost 3 bases, the J end lost 4 bases, and 13 bases lay between the germline ends. CDR3 in DNA: TGTGCCAGCAGCGCGGTGACAGGACCCTATGGCTACACCTTC. This translates into CASSAVTGPYGYTF.

This chain links TRBV5-1 with TRBJ1-2, with D possibly matching TRBD1 (6 bases). Germline CDR1 reads SGHRS; CDR2 reads YFSETQ. This CDR3 comprises 18 residues. Trimming pared 0 bases from V and 8 bases from J, leaving 26 bases between. DNA for the CDR3: TGCGCCAGCAGCTTGGGGGAGTATTACAGGGACCCTGAAGGGGGCTACACCTTC. Translating it yields CASSLGEYYRDPEGGYTF. Complete variable domain (other parts from reference TRBV5-1 and TRBJ1-2): KAGVTQTPRYLIKTRGQQVTLSCSPISGHRSVSWYQQTPGQGLQFLFEYFSETQRNKGNFPGRFSGRQFSNSRSEMNVSTLELGDSALYLCASSLGEYYRDPEGGYTFGSGTRLTVV.

The chain has TRBV18 and TRBJ2-3; D perhaps matches TRBD2 (6 bases). This CDR3 spans 15 amino acids. V lost 2 bases to trimming and J lost 0 bases, with 9 bases between them. Germline V gene sequence: CDR1 KGHSH, CDR2 LQKENI. The CDR3 sequence is CASSPDGLSTDTQYF. CDR3 DNA: TGTGCCAGCTCACCAGACGGACTAAGCACAGATACGCAGTATTTT.

The V and J genes are TRBV9 and TRBJ2-1; 10 bases agree with TRBD1. Germline values: CDR1 SGDLS, CDR2 YYNGEE. The V segment lost 5 bases and the J segment 5 bases; nucleotides outside the gene matches: 7. CDR3 length: 15 residues. The DNA for the CDR3 is TGTGCCAGCAGGTACCCGGGACAGGGGCACAATGAGCAGTTCTTC. This codes for CASRYPGQGHNEQFF.

The rearrangement joins TRBV7-8 to TRBJ2-1; 8 nucleotides agree with TRBD2. Germline V gene data show CDR1 as SGHVS and CDR2 as FQNEAQ. The CDR3 covers 18 residues. The V gene end was trimmed by 4 bases and the J gene end by 2 bases; junction bases not matched to a gene: 13. As DNA, the CDR3 is TGTGCCAGCAGCTCAAAAAAACCCGGGGGGGCGACCTACAATGAGCAGTTCTTC. It is translated as CASSSKKPGGATYNEQFF.

The chain has TRBV6-5 and TRBJ1-2; D gene unclear. Trimming removed 0 bases at V and 5 bases at J, with 13 bases between. The CDR3 has 15 amino acids. Per germline, CDR1 MNHEY and CDR2 SVGAGI. Here the CDR3 DNA reads TGTGCCAGCAGTTACTCGAGCGAAGGGCGGTATGGCTACACCTTC. Translating it yields CASSYSSEGRYGYTF.

This chain joins TRBV29-1 and TRBJ2-3, with 9 bases identical to TRBD1. Germline V gene lookup returns CDR1 SQVTM and CDR2 ANQGSEA. The CDR3 runs to 13 residues. V gave up 5 bases and J gave up 3 bases; unmatched junction bases: 3. CDR3 in amino acids: CSVLDRGTDTQYF. CDR3 coding DNA: TGCAGCGTTTTGGACAGGGGAACAGATACGCAGTATTTT.

CDR3 sequence reads: CASSRFSWGVDTQYF. Here the CDR3 DNA reads TGTGCCAGCTCCCGATTTTCTTGGGGGGTAGATACGCAGTATTTT. The V call is TRBV7-9, the J call TRBJ2-3; possible D gene TRBD2, 6 bases. CDR3 length: 15 amino acids. V was clipped by 8 bases and J by 5 bases, with 20 bases between them. Germline V gene lookup returns CDR1 SEHNR and CDR2 FQNEAQ (reference sequence).

This rearrangement joins TRBV15 to TRBJ1-4; weak D call: TRBD1 (5 bases). CDR1 and CDR2 from the germline V gene are LNHNV and YYDKDF (reference sequence). The CDR3 length is 14 residues. Between the trimmed V and J ends, which lost 1 base and 5 bases, there was a span of 8 bases. The CDR3 coding sequence is TGTGCCACCAGCAGAGGAGGGGTAAATGAAAAACTGTTTTTT. It translates to CATSRGGVNEKLFF.

The gene calls are TRBV7-8 and TRBJ2-2; TRBD1 or TRBD2 may be the D gene (6 bases each). This CDR3 comprises 15 residues. The V gene lost 5 bases and the J gene lost 2 bases, with 12 bases spanning the gap. Per the germline V gene, CDR1 is SGHVS and CDR2 is FQNEAQ. This chain's CDR3 is CASSPRGVNTGELFF. CDR3 in DNA: TGTGCCAGCAGCCCTAGGGGGGTTAACACCGGGGAGCTGTTTTTT.

The genes are TRBV4-2 and TRBJ2-1; 7 bases fit TRBD2. This CDR3 contains 16 residues. Per germline, CDR1 LGHNA and CDR2 YNFKEQ. Germline trimming cut 0 bases from V and 6 bases from J; bases unmatched to any gene: 8. CDR3 DNA: TGTGCCAGCAGCCAAGAGGGGACTAAGGTTGGCAATGAGCAGTTCTTC. Translation gives CASSQEGTKVGNEQFF.